The subject of this entry is one T cell receptor (beta chain). The data stem from a study of technical replicates of blood from a handful of donors. This CDR3 has 15 amino acids. Losses at the gene ends were 4 bases for V and 3 bases for J; bases not matched to a gene: 7. CDR1 is MNHEY and CDR2 is SVGAGI in the germline V gene. Clones were read by immunoSEQ multiplex PCR, and TCRdb kept only the in-frame ones, dropping some. The sample has about 100,000 clones, approximately 96% seen once. The V and J genes are TRBV6-5 and TRBJ2-3; 7 nucleotides agree with TRBD1. This TCR came from a human donor in good health. Sequencing used T cells isolated from PBMCs. The CDR3 is CASSFTGVATDTQYF. DNA of the CDR3: TGTGCCAGCAGTTTCACAGGGGTGGCGACAGATACGCAGTATTTT.